Each of the 25 T cell receptor beta chains below was sequenced from the same sample in a study of neurological immune-mediated disorders. TCRdb re-called the 5' RACE reads with MiXCR, one entry per CDR3 protein. The sample holds tens of thousands of distinct CDR3 sequences; about 3% are singletons and the top ten take around 5.6%. Material for sequencing was PBMCs. The receptors come from a man in his forties with multiple sclerosis.

This clonotype was found many times. The V and J genes are TRBV27 and TRBJ2-1; 7 nucleotides agree with TRBD2. Germline CDR1 and CDR2: MNHEY and SMNVEV (reference sequence). CDR3 length equals 13 residues. Trimming at V came to 3 bases and at J to 7 bases, leaving 3 bases not matched to a gene. CDR3 residues: CASSLTGRNEQFF. DNA of the CDR3: TGTGCCAGCAGTTTGACCGGGAGGAATGAGCAGTTCTTC.

There are many counts of this clonotype. The junction and the germline gene differ at one end; a read error may be behind it. J is TRBJ1-5 and V is TRBV5-1; 11 positions agree with TRBD1. This CDR3 region has 18 residues. Germline CDR1 and CDR2: SGHRS and YFSETQ. CDR3 loop: CASSLGTGGAGSNQPQNF. The CDR3 nucleotides read TGCGCCAGCAGCTTGGGGACAGGGGGCGCCGGGAGCAATCAGCCCCAGAATTTT.

The sample holds many counts of this clonotype. The rearrangement joins TRBV4-1 to TRBJ1-5; D not certain. Germline V gene data show CDR1 as MGHRA and CDR2 as YSYEKL. Trimming stripped 0 bases from V and 6 bases from J, with 15 bases between. The CDR3 totals 16 residues. In DNA form, the CDR3 reads TGCGCCAGCAGCCAAGATCTCGCACAGTATGTTCAGCCCCAGCATTTT. Translating it yields CASSQDLAQYVQPQHF.

There are many counts of this clonotype. The chain is built from TRBV7-8 and TRBJ1-3; TRBD1 agrees at 8 bases. Germline V gene sequence: CDR1 SGHVS, CDR2 FQNEAQ. This CDR3 has 14 residues. The V segment lost 5 bases and the J segment 2 bases; nucleotides outside the gene matches: 2. The CDR3: CASSPQGAGNTIYF. As DNA, the CDR3 is TGTGCCAGCAGCCCACAGGGGGCTGGAAACACCATATATTTT.

This clonotype was detected many times. The chain combines TRBV5-1 with TRBJ1-6; D remains ambiguous. The germline CDR1 and CDR2 sequences are SGHRS and YFSETQ. The CDR3 has 13 residues. V lost 4 bases and J lost 8, with 10 bases in between. The CDR3 DNA reads as TGCGCCAGCAGCCAGATGGAACATTCACCCCTCCACTTT. It yields the protein CASSQMEHSPLHF.

This clonotype was picked up many times. This chain links TRBV7-9 with TRBJ2-5; no definite D call. CDR1 is SEHNR and CDR2 is FQNEAQ in the germline V gene (reference sequence). The CDR3 length is 14 residues. The germline V and J ends were trimmed by 5 bases and 2 bases, with 12 bases remaining between them. CDR3 DNA sequence: TGTGCCAGCAGCCCCCGGTCGGAACAAGAGACCCAGTACTTC. Its protein product is CASSPRSEQETQYF. Full variable domain (outside the CDR3, taken from reference TRBV7-9 and TRBJ2-5): DTGVSQNPRHKITKRGQNVTFRCDPISEHNRLYWYRQTLGQGPEFLTYFQNEAQLEKSRLLSDRFSAERPKGSFSTLEIQRTEQGDSAMYLCASSPRSEQETQYFGPGTRLLVL.

This clonotype occurred many times. The CDR3 is CATSRGGANTGELFF. CDR3 bases: TGTGCCACCAGTCGCGGTGGGGCAAACACCGGGGAGCTGTTTTTT. This chain joins TRBV24-1 and TRBJ2-2; D is perhaps TRBD1 (5 bases). This CDR3 is built from 15 residues. Germline CDR1 KGHDR, CDR2 SFDVKD. The V gene lost 6 bases and the J gene lost 2 bases, with 12 bases spanning the gap.

This clonotype has a handful of counts. The chain links TRBV5-1 to TRBJ1-6; maybe TRBD1 (6 bases). Germline V gene lookup returns CDR1 SGHRS and CDR2 YFSETQ. The V and J ends lost 2 bases and 8 bases respectively, with 20 bases between them. The CDR3 covers 17 residues. The CDR3 nucleotides are TGCGCCAGCAGCTTCTTTACCTTAGGGGGGCGCGATTCACCCCTCCACTTT. Residues: CASSFFTLGGRDSPLHF.

This clonotype appeared many times. This chain joins TRBV6-1 and TRBJ1-5; D not certain. V lost 2 bases to trimming and J lost 2 bases, with 7 bases between them. The CDR3 has 14 residues. Germline V gene sequence: CDR1 MNHNS, CDR2 SASEGT. This CDR3 reads CASSEMVGNQPQHF. In DNA, the CDR3 is TGTGCCAGCAGTGAAATGGTGGGCAATCAGCCCCAGCATTTT.

At least ten counts were recorded for this clonotype. The rearrangement links TRBV20-1 to TRBJ1-1, with D tentatively TRBD1 (5 bases). The CDR3 is made up of 14 amino acids. Germline V gene sequence: CDR1 DFQATT, CDR2 SNEGSKA (reference sequence). V was trimmed by 3 bases and J by 2 bases, leaving 13 bases between them. CDR3 DNA sequence: TGCAGTGCTAGTCGGGGACCCATAAACACTGAAGCTTTCTTT. Its translation is CSASRGPINTEAFF.

This clonotype has at least ten counts. The chain links TRBV7-7 to TRBJ2-3, with D possibly TRBD2 on 5 matching bases. Germline CDR1 reads SSHAT; CDR2 reads FNYEAQ (reference sequence). The CDR3 extends over 13 amino acids. V was clipped by 5 bases and J by 4 bases, with 10 bases between them. CDR3: CASSVLLADTQYF. CDR3 DNA: TGTGCCAGCAGCGTCCTACTAGCAGATACGCAGTATTTT.

V gene TRBV7-7 combines with J gene TRBJ2-5, with TRBD2 as a possible D gene (6 bases). Germline V gene sequence: CDR1 SSHAT, CDR2 FNYEAQ (reference sequence). The CDR3 is made up of 15 amino acids. V gave up 1 base and J gave up 0 bases, with 9 bases separating them. In DNA form, the CDR3 reads TGTGCCAGCAGCTTAGGGGGGGAGTACCAAGAGACCCAGTACTTC. Amino acids: CASSLGGEYQETQYF.

This clonotype was found many times. The CDR3 region is CASSLKQGFYGYTF. Written as DNA, the CDR3 is TGTGCCAGCAGCTTAAAACAGGGTTTCTATGGCTACACCTTC. This chain connects TRBV7-2 to TRBJ1-2; a weak D match, TRBD1 (6 bases). The CDR3 runs to 14 residues. The germline V gene encodes CDR1 SGHTA and CDR2 FQGNSA. The V gene lost 2 bases and the J gene lost 4 bases, with 11 bases spanning the gap.

This clonotype was detected ten times or more. The chain carries TRBV5-1 and TRBJ1-2; perhaps TRBD1 as D (5 bases). The V end was cut by 6 bases, the J end by 8 bases, with 17 bases between. The CDR3 is 13 amino acids. From germline, CDR1 is SGHRS and CDR2 YFSETQ. The CDR3 protein is CASTDTGLYGYTF. DNA of the CDR3: TGCGCCAGCACGGACACAGGTCTGTACGGCTACACCTTC.

The table lists this clonotype with many counts. The rearrangement links TRBV6-5 to TRBJ1-1, with 10 bases identical to TRBD1. The trim removed 5 bases at V and 5 bases at J, leaving 8 bases unmatched. Germline V CDR1 and CDR2: MNHEY, SVGAGI. The CDR3 contains 15 residues. CDR3 residues: CASSKPDRGSTEAFF. For the CDR3, the DNA is TGTGCCAGCAGTAAACCGGACAGGGGGTCTACTGAAGCTTTCTTT.

This clonotype has a count of ten or more. The CDR3 DNA reads as TGTGCCAGGGGGGACAGTCTGATCACAGATACGCAGTATTTT. It specifies CARGDSLITDTQYF. The chain links TRBV12-3 or TRBV12-4 to TRBJ2-3, with TRBD1 identical over 7 bases. V dropped 9 bases and J dropped 2; count of bases not matched to a gene: 8. The CDR3 covers 14 residues.

This clonotype has ten or more counts. This chain connects TRBV5-5 to TRBJ2-7; TRBD1 agrees at 9 bases. Germline CDR1 is SGHKS and CDR2 is YYEKEE (reference sequence). V lost 4 bases and J lost 6; bases outside the gene matches: 8. The CDR3 extends over 14 amino acids. This chain's CDR3 is CASSLGQGTGEQYF. The CDR3 nucleotides are TGTGCCAGCAGCCTGGGACAGGGTACCGGCGAGCAGTACTTC.

This clonotype was counted a few times. It may be a read error: a sequence one base away is much more abundant. The V gene is TRBV7-2, the J gene TRBJ2-3, with D unresolved. From germline, CDR1 is SGHTA and CDR2 FQGNSA. The V gene lost 0 bases and the J gene lost 7 bases, with 11 bases spanning the gap. This CDR3 is built from 14 residues. CDR3 DNA sequence: TGTGCCAGCAGCTTAGCGCAACTTGCATATACGCAGTATTTT. Its translation: CASSLAQLAYTQYF.

Many counts were recorded for this clonotype. This chain links TRBV3-1 with TRBJ2-7, with D unresolved. CDR1 and CDR2 (germline): LGHDT, YNNKEL (reference sequence). The CDR3 loop spans 14 amino acids. V lost 0 bases, J lost 1 base, and 7 bases lay in between. The CDR3 nucleotides read TGTGCCAGCAGCCAAGAGCCGGTATCCTACGAGCAGTACTTC. Encoded protein: CASSQEPVSYEQYF.

There are many counts of this clonotype. V usage is TRBV4-2 and J usage is TRBJ2-7; TRBD2 aligns across 8 bases. The CDR3 spans 15 residues. Germline CDR1 is LGHNA and CDR2 is YNFKEQ. The V and J ends lost 4 bases and 2 bases, in that order; junction bases with no gene match: 7. The CDR3, as DNA: TGTGCCAGCAGCCCTTCGACTAGCGTGACCTACGAGCAGTACTTC. Translation: CASSPSTSVTYEQYF.

This clonotype was recorded many times. The CDR3 reads CASSTNREGNEQFF. CDR3 sequence (DNA): TGCGCCAGCAGCACCAACAGGGAAGGGAATGAGCAGTTCTTC. The V call is TRBV5-1, the J call TRBJ2-1, with D possibly being TRBD1 (6 bases). V lost 4 bases and J lost 7, with 15 bases in between. The CDR3 sequence is 14 residues long. CDR1 is SGHRS, CDR2 YFSETQ, per germline.

This clonotype was picked up many times. The genes are TRBV10-3 and TRBJ2-7; D possibly uses TRBD1 or TRBD2 (6 bases each). The V gene's germline CDR1 is ENHRY and CDR2 SYGVKD. Trimming removed 8 bases at V and 2 bases at J, with 16 bases between. This CDR3 contains 14 residues. CDR3 nucleotides: TGTGCCATCGGGGGCATGGCGGGGACCTACGAGCAGTACTTC. This gives the protein CAIGGMAGTYEQYF.

This clonotype was recorded at least ten times. The chain joins TRBV5-1 to TRBJ2-1; 12 bases agree with TRBD2. Trimming cost V 0 bases and J 13 bases; bases outside gene matches: 8. The CDR3 spans 15 residues. Germline loops: CDR1 SGHRS, CDR2 YFSETQ. The CDR3 sequence is CASSLARLAGGPQFF. The DNA for the CDR3 is TGCGCCAGCAGCTTGGCCCGGCTAGCGGGGGGGCCCCAGTTCTTC.

This clonotype was detected ten times or more. This chain uses TRBV6-5 with TRBJ1-4; D remains ambiguous. The CDR3 covers 15 residues. V was trimmed by 6 bases and J by 8 bases, leaving 19 bases between them. Germline V gene lookup returns CDR1 MNHEY and CDR2 SVGAGI. The CDR3 DNA follows: TGTGCCAGCAGCCCCATTACGGCCGGCGGGGAAAAACTGTTTTTT. This sequence encodes CASSPITAGGEKLFF.

The chain couples TRBV18 to TRBJ1-1; D is possibly TRBD1 (6 bases). V lost 5 bases, J lost 6 bases, and 13 bases lay in between. The CDR3 is 13 amino acids. In germline, CDR1 is KGHSH, CDR2 LQKENI. The CDR3 sequence: CASSTTGRAEAFF. The CDR3 region has the DNA TGTGCCAGCTCAACAACAGGGAGAGCTGAAGCTTTCTTT.